The T cell receptor (beta chain) under discussion was sequenced for a study of immune evolution from preneoplasia to lung adenocarcinoma. The data were produced by immunoSEQ multiplex PCR, yet TCRdb's version contains in-frame clones alone and is incomplete. The sample lists more than 4,000 clones, around 85% occurring once. Patient tissue came from resections in Japan or China, 2014–2017. Histologic diagnosis was independently verified by two lung pathologists. Nucleic acids came from premalignant or tumor cells enriched by macro-dissection. V trimming: 5 bases; J trimming: 2 bases; junction bases outside the gene matches: 6. In germline, CDR1 is SGHNT, CDR2 YENEEA. There are 16 residues in the CDR3. Findings and caveats of the study: From normal lung to invasive adenocarcinoma, top clone frequencies appeared to decrease.

Notes on this clone: Its antigen is undetermined.

This TCR derives from a person aged 50-59 years with lung adenocarcinoma. The sample comprised FFPE invasive lung adenocarcinoma tissue. The chain recombines TRBV11-3 with TRBJ2-3; 11 bases fit TRBD2. In nucleotides, the CDR3 is TGTGCCAGCAGCCCCGGGACTAGCGGTATCACAGATACGCAGTATTTT. This codes for CASSPGTSGITDTQYF.